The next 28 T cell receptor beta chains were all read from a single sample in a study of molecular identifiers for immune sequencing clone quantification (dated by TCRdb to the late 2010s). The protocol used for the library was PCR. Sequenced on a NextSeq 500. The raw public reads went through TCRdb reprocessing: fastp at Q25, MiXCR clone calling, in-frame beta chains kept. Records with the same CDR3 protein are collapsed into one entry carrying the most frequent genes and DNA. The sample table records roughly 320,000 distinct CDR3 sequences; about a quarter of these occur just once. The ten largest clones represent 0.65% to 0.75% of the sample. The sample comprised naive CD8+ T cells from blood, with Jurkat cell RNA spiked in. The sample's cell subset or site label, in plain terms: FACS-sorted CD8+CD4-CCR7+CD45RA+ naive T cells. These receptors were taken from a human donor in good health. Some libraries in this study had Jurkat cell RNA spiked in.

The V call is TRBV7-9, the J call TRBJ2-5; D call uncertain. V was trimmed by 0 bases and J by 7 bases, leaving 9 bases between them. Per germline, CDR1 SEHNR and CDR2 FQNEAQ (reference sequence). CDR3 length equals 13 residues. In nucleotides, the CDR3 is TGTGCCAGCAGCTTAGCGCTTGTGGGGACCCAGTACTTC. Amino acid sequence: CASSLALVGTQYF.

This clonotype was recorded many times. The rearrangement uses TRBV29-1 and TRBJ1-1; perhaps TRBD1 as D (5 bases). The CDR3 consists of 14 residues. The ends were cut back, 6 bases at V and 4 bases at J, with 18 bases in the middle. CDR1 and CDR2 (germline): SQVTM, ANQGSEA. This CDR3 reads CSVPNPPGGTEAFF. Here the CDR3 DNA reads TGCAGCGTCCCCAACCCCCCGGGGGGCACTGAAGCTTTCTTT.

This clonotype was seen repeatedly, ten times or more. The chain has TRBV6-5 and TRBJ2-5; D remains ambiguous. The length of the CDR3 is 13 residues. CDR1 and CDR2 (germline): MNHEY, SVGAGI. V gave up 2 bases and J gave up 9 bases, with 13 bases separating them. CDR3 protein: CASSYGPVDPQYF. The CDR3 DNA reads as TGTGCCAGCAGTTACGGCCCGGTTGATCCCCAGTACTTC.

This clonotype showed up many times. This chain's CDR3 is CASSPGGHYEQYF. In DNA form, the CDR3 reads TGTGCCAGCAGCCCCGGAGGGCACTACGAGCAGTACTTC. The chain couples TRBV7-9 to TRBJ2-7, with D maybe TRBD2 (6 bases). CDR1 SEHNR and CDR2 FQNEAQ come from the germline V gene (reference sequence). The CDR3 contains 13 residues. V shed 5 bases and J shed 3 bases, with 11 bases lying between them.

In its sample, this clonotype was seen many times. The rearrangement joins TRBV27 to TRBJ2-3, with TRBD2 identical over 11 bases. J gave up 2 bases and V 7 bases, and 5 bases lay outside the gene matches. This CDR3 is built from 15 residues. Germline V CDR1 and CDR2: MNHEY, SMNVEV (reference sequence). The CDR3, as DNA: TGTGCCAGCAACCTAGCGGGGGGTCTCACAGATACGCAGTATTTT. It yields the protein CASNLAGGLTDTQYF.

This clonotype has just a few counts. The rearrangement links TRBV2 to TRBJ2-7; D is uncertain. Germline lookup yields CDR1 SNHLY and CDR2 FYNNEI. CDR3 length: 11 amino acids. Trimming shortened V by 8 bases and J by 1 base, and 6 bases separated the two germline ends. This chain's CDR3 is CASDGSYEQYF. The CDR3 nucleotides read TGTGCCAGCGACGGGTCCTACGAGCAGTACTTC.

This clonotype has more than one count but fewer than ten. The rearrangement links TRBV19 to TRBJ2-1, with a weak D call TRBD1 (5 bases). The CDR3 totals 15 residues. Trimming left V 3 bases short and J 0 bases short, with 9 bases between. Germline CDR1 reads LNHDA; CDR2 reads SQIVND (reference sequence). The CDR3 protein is CASSIGQSSYNEQFF. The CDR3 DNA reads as TGTGCCAGTAGTATTGGACAAAGCTCCTACAATGAGCAGTTCTTC.

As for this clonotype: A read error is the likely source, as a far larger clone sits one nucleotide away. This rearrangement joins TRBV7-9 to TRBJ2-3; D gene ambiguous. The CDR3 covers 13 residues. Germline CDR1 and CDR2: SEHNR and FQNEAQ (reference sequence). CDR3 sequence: CASSLASTDTRYF. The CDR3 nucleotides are TGTGCCAGCAGCTTAGCTAGCACAGATACGCGGTATTTT.

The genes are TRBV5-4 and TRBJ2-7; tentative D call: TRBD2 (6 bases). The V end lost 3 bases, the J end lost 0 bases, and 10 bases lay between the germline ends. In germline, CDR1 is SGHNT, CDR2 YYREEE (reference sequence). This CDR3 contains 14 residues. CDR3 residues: CASSSEGPSYEQYF. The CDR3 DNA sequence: TGTGCCAGCAGCTCGGAGGGCCCCTCCTACGAGCAGTACTTC. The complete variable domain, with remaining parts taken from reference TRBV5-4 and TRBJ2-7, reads ETGVTQSPTHLIKTRGQQVTLRCSSQSGHNTVSWYQQALGQGPQFIFQYYREEENGRGNFPPRFSGLQFPNYSSELNVNALELDDSALYLCASSSEGPSYEQYFGPGTRLTVT.

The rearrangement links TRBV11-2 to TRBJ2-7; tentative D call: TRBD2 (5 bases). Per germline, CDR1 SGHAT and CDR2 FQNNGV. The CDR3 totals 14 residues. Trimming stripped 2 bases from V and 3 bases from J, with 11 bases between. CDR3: CASSLPSKGYEQYF. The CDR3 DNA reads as TGTGCCAGCAGCTTACCTAGCAAAGGCTACGAGCAGTACTTC.

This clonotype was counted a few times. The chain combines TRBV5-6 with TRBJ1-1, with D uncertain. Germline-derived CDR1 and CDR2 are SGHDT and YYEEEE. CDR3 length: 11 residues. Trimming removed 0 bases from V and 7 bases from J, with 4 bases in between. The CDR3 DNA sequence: TGTGCCAGCAGCTTGGATTATGAAGCTTTCTTT. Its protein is CASSLDYEAFF.

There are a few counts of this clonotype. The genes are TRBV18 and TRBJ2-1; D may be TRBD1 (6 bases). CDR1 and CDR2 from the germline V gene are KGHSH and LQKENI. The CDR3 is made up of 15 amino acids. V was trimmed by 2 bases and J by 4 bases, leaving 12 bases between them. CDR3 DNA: TGTGCCAGCTCACCAGCGGCAGGGGCATACAATGAGCAGTTCTTC. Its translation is CASSPAAGAYNEQFF.

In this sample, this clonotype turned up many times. The CDR3 region has the DNA TGTGCCAGCAGTGACCCAGGGGGTACGCAGTATTTT. Its translation is CASSDPGGTQYF. V and J are TRBV6-4 and TRBJ2-3; TRBD1 aligns across 7 bases. The V gene's germline CDR1 is MRHNA and CDR2 SNTAGT. V shed 2 bases and J 8 bases; nucleotides not matched to a gene: 1. CDR3 length: 12 amino acids.

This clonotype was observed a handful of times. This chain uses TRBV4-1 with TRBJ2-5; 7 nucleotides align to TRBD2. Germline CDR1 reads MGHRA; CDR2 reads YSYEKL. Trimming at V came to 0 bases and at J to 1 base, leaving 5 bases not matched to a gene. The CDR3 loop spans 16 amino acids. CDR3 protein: CASSQERGSSQETQYF. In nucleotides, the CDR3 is TGCGCCAGCAGCCAAGAGCGGGGGAGCTCCCAAGAGACCCAGTACTTC.

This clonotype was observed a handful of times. This CDR3 is CASSKGGQGLATNEKLFF. The CDR3 DNA reads as TGTGCCAGCAGCAAAGGGGGACAGGGCCTTGCAACTAATGAAAAACTGTTTTTT. The genes are TRBV7-9 and TRBJ1-4, with 9 bases lining up with TRBD1. V lost 5 bases to trimming and J lost 0 bases; unmatched junction nucleotides: 10. CDR3 length: 18 amino acids. CDR1 and CDR2 (germline): SEHNR, FQNEAQ (reference sequence). Supplemented by reference TRBV7-9 and TRBJ1-4, the full variable domain reads DTGVSQNPRHKITKRGQNVTFRCDPISEHNRLYWYRQTLGQGPEFLTYFQNEAQLEKSRLLSDRFSAERPKGSFSTLEIQRTEQGDSAMYLCASSKGGQGLATNEKLFFGSGTQLSVL.

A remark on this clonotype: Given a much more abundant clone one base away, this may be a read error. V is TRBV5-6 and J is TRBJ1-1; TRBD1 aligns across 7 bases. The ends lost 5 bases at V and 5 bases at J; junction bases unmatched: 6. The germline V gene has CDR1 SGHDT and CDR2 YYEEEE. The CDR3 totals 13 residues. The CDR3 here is CASRGQLVTEAFF. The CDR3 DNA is TGTGCCAGCAGGGGACAGTTGGTGACTGAAGCTTTCTTT.

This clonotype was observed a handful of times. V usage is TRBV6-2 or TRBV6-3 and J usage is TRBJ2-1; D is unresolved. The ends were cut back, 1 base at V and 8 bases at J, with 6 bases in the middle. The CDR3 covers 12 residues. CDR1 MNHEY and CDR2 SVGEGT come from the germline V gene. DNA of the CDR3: TGTGCCAGCAGTTACTGGGGTGATGAGCAGTTCTTC. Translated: CASSYWGDEQFF.

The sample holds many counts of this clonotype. The CDR3 spells CASRGWTRQETQYF. In DNA, the CDR3 is TGTGCCAGCAGGGGGTGGACCCGGCAGGAGACCCAGTACTTC. V and J are TRBV28 and TRBJ2-5, with D unclear. V was trimmed by 6 bases and J by 5 bases, leaving 16 bases between them. Germline CDR1 is MDHEN and CDR2 is SYDVKM. The CDR3 extends over 14 amino acids.

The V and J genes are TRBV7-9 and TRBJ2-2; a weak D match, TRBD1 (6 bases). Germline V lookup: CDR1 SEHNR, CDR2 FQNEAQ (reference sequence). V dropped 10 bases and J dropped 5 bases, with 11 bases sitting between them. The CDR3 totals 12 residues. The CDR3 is CANRVGTGELFF. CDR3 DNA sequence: TGTGCCAACAGGGTTGGGACCGGGGAGCTGTTTTTT.

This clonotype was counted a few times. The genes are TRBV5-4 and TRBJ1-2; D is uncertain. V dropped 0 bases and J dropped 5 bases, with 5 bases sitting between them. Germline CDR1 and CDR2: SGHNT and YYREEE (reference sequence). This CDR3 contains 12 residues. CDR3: CASSLARYGYTF. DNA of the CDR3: TGTGCCAGCAGCTTGGCCAGATATGGCTACACCTTC.

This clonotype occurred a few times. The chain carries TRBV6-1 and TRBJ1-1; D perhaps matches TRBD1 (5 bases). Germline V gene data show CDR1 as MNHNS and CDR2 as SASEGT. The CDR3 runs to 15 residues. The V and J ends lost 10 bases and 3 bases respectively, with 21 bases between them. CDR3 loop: CAISGTVGSDTEAFF. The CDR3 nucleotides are TGTGCCATCTCGGGGACGGTGGGTTCGGACACTGAAGCTTTCTTT.

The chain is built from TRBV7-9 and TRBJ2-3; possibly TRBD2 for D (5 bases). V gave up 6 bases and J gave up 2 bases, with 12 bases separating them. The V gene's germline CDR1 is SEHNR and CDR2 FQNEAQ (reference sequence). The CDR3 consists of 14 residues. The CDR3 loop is CASSHTSHTDTQYF. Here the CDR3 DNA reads TGTGCCAGCAGTCACACTAGTCACACAGATACGCAGTATTTT.

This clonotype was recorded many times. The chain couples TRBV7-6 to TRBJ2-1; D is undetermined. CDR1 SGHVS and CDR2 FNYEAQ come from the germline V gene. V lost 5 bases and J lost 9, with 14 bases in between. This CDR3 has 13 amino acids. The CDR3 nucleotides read TGTGCCAGCAGCCGAACGGGCGTCTCTGAGCAGTTCTTC. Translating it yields CASSRTGVSEQFF.

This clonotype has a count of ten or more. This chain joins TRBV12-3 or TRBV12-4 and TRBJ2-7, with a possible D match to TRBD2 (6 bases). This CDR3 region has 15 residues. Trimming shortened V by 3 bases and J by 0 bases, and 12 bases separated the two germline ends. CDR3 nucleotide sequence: TGTGCCAGCAGTTTTGCCCCCGGGAGCTCCTACGAGCAGTACTTC. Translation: CASSFAPGSSYEQYF.

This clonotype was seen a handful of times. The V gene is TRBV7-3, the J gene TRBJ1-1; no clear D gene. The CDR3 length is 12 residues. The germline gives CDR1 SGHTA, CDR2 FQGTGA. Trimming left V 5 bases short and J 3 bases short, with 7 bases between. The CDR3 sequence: CASSGPDTEAFF. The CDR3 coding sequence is TGTGCCAGCAGCGGGCCTGACACTGAAGCTTTCTTT.

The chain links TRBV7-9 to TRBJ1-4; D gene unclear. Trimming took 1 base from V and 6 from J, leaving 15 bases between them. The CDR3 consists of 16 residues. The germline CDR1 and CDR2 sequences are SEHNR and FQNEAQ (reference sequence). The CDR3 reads CASSLVTENFDEKLFF. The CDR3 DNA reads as TGTGCCAGCAGCTTAGTGACCGAGAATTTTGATGAAAAACTGTTTTTT.

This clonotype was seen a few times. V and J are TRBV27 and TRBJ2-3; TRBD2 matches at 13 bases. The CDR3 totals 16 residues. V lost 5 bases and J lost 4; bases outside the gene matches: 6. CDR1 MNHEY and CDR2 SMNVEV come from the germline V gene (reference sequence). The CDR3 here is CASSKLAGGPPDTQYF. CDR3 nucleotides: TGTGCCAGCAGTAAACTAGCGGGAGGGCCTCCAGATACGCAGTATTTT.

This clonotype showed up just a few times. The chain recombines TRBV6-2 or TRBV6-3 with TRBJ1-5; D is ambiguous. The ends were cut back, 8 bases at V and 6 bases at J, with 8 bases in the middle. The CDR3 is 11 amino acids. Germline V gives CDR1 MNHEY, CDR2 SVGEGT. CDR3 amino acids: CASGYGQPQHF. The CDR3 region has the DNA TGTGCCAGCGGCTATGGTCAGCCCCAGCATTTT.